This TCR beta chain was obtained from a study of CD8 T cells in ankylosing spondylitis. The CDR3 runs 15 residues. The germline V gene encodes CDR1 SSHAT and CDR2 FNYEAQ (reference sequence). Study-wide results and limits: Made up of fewer than ten highly homologous variants, a TCR beta motif appeared characteristic of ankylosing spondylitis blood. Earlier authors reported some of these motif variants in reactive arthritis synovial fluid and blood.

Researchers built TCR beta libraries using quantitative 5'-RACE with molecular barcodes. In TCRdb, the 5' RACE reads were re-called with MiXCR into one record per CDR3 protein. The data show about 460,000 distinct CDR3 sequences, under 5.5% seen once. This clonotype has ten or more counts. Antigen specificity is unknown. One end of the junction varies from germline; a read error may be responsible. Sequencing input: blood, either unsorted or a sorted T cell fraction (not recorded which). This sequence originates from a male donor with ankylosing spondylitis. V gene TRBV7-7 combines with J gene TRBJ2-2; D possibly corresponds to TRBD1 (5 bases). CDR3 loop: CASSVTTGNTGELFF. In nucleotides, the CDR3 is TGTGCTAGCAGCGTGACCACAGGGAACACCGGGGAGCTGTTTTTT.